This T cell receptor beta chain was recorded in a study of T-cell reconstitution after alpha-beta-depleted transplantation in children. Study findings and constraints: Roughly two months post-transplant, alpha-beta T cells reportedly originated from several hundred graft clones that had expanded. Hyperexpanded clones declined; after one year, newly produced T cells mostly supplied diversity. Recipient T cells and thymic progenitors that survived were the source of the high TCRbeta diversity seen at day 60 in some patients.

Using unique molecular identifiers, the investigators prepared the TCRbeta library. TCRdb re-called the PCR reads with MiXCR, one entry per CDR3 protein. Here the sample spans around 700,000 distinct CDR3 sequences, about an eighth being singletons. A word on this clonotype: Its antigen is not identified.

V was clipped by 0 bases and J by 4 bases; unmatched bases: 9. This CDR3 has 16 amino acids. Per the germline V gene, CDR1 is LGHNA and CDR2 is YNFKEQ. The chain joins TRBV4-2 to TRBJ2-7, with 7 bases lining up with TRBD2. This clonotype originated in a girl aged 2 to 9 with congenital amegakaryocytic thrombocytopenia, due to receive a stem cell transplant. The sample was PBMCs, taken before TCRalphabeta/CD19-depleted stem cell transplant. In DNA, the CDR3 is TGTGCCAGCAGCCAAGATAAGACTAGCTGGCGGTACGAGCAGTACTTC. This encodes CASSQDKTSWRYEQYF.